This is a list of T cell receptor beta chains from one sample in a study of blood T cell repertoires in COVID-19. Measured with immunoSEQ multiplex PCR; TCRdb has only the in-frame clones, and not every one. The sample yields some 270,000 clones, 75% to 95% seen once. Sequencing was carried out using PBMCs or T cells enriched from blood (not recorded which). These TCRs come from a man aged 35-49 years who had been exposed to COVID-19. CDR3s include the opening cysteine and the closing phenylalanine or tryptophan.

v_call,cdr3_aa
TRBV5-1,CASSSSGGSGNTIYF
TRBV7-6,CASSPRWSGSNTGELFF
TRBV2,CASSEAPPSSYNEQFF
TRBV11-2,CASSFLGLADYNEQFF
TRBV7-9,CASSLDQAGSTYNSPLHF
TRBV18,CASSPSIITYEQYF
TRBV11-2,CASSMSPSGSNEQFF
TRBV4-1,CASSHLPGTGRMNTEAFF
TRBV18,CASSLSGPFINEKLFF
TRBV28,CASSLGLAGVNEQFF
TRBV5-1,CASSFFVGQGSTDTQYF
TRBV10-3,CAISEASQPQHF
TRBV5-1,CASSFQGSDTQYF
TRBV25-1,CASSPGGRSEAFF
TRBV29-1,CSGADRPNEKLFF
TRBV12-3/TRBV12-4,CASSFTNTEAFF
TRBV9,CASSVGTGVLEDEKLFF
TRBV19,CASTEDRSNTEAFF
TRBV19,CASSVQGSPGNTIYF
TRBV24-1,CATSDFSSGVYEQYF
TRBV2,CASSERGANTEAFF
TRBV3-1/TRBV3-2,CASSQDDRKNTEAFF
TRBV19,CACGRVTGELFF
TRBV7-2,CASSQGLYTGELFF
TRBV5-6,CASIRQGGNEQFF
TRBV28,CASSQRRGGSDQETQYF
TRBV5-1,CASSLGQGFNTEAFF
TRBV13,CASRKAGSPFYEQYF
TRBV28,CASRRQVFDANYGYTF
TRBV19,CASSIDFSVAFF
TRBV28,CASRWSTGSSPLHF
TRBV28,CASSSRQGSNQPQHF
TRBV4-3,CASSQDRSNEKLFF
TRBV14,CASSQKPRDRFYYGYTF
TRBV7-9,CASRGQGSDEQFF
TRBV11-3,CASSRSGGRTGELFF
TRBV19,CASSIDHRGLYEQYF
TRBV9,CASSVAQGDGYTF
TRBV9,CASSVGAGPQNYGYTF
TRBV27,CASSFLSGGGEQYF
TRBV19,CASRSTGTYEQYF
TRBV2,CASRTGQGIFHEQFF
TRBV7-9,CASSPEGDSPLHF
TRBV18,CASSSDILAYEQYF
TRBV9,CASSEEPGLAGLDEQFF
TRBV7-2,CASSFSGTGVTEAFF
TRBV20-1,CSASLGQTYEQYF
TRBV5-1,CASSLGGTGQNIQYF
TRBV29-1,CSVLYRTGSYEQYF
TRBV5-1,CASSFNTGGPYEQYF
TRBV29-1,CTTLPSYNEQFF
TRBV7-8,CASSLLAGDQPQHF
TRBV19,CASTYSPFSRGEGVVGELFF
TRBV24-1,CATSDVNTGELFF
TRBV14,CASSRGLGGFYNEQFF